These 29 T cell receptor beta chains were all obtained from the same sample, sequenced in a study of blood T cell repertoires in COVID-19. Some clones are missing from TCRdb's copy, which holds only in-frame ones; the method was immunoSEQ multiplex PCR. The table has some 64,000 clones, approximately 85% seen once; the top ten hold 3.5%. Sequencing used peripheral blood. These receptors originate from a man over 45 with active COVID-19.

The CDR3 spells CASKGQGMWSPLHF. The CDR3 DNA follows: TGCGCCAGCAAGGGACAGGGAATGTGGTCACCCCTCCACTTT. The V call is TRBV4-1, the J call TRBJ1-6; 9 positions agree with TRBD1. The length of the CDR3 is 14 residues. The V segment lost 7 bases and the J segment 10 bases; nucleotides outside the gene matches: 8. Germline CDR1 and CDR2: MGHRA and YSYEKL.

The rearrangement uses TRBV13 and TRBJ1-1; D may be TRBD1 (5 bases). V was pared by 4 bases and J by 2 bases, with 14 bases between. CDR1 and CDR2 (germline): PRHDT, FYEKMQ (reference sequence). This CDR3 is built from 15 residues. The CDR3 nucleotides are TGTGCCAGCAGCTCCTCCGGGGGTCTAAACACTGAAGCTTTCTTT. This sequence encodes CASSSSGGLNTEAFF.

This chain connects TRBV24-1 to TRBJ1-2; maybe TRBD1 (5 bases). Trimming pared 2 bases from V and 7 bases from J, leaving 16 bases between. The length of the CDR3 is 15 residues. Germline CDR1 reads KGHDR; CDR2 reads SFDVKD. The CDR3 region has the DNA TGTGCCACCAGTGATTCGGCGGGGGGTAGTTCTGGCTACACCTTC. It encodes CATSDSAGGSSGYTF.

This clone was observed a handful of times. This sequence joins TRBV6-2 or TRBV6-3 and TRBJ2-5; D may be TRBD2 (7 bases). CDR1 is MNHEY, CDR2 SVGEGT, per germline. This CDR3 region has 15 residues. Trimming took 5 bases from V and 5 from J, leaving 18 bases between them. DNA of the CDR3: TGTGCCAGCAGTCACGGGGGAGGCGGGGGCGAGACCCAGTACTTC. Translating it yields CASSHGGGGGETQYF.

CDR3 in amino acids: CASSPGTGSHEQYF. CDR3 bases: TGCGCCAGCAGCCCCGGGACAGGGTCCCACGAGCAGTACTTC. The V call is TRBV5-1, the J call TRBJ2-7; 9 nucleotides align to TRBD1. The CDR3 runs to 14 residues. V lost 4 bases, J lost 5 bases, and 7 bases stayed unmatched. The germline CDR1 and CDR2 sequences are SGHRS and YFSETQ.

The gene calls are TRBV13 and TRBJ2-2, with a weak D call TRBD2 (5 bases). V dropped 0 bases and J dropped 0 bases, with 8 bases sitting between them. The CDR3 sequence is 16 residues long. CDR1 is PRHDT, CDR2 FYEKMQ, per germline (reference sequence). The CDR3 reads CASSLGPAANTGELFF. CDR3 coding DNA: TGTGCCAGCAGCTTAGGACCAGCGGCGAACACCGGGGAGCTGTTTTTT.

This chain connects TRBV7-6 to TRBJ1-5; D is undetermined. The V end was cut by 5 bases, the J end by 0 bases, with 11 bases between. The CDR3 sequence is 15 residues long. Germline-derived CDR1 and CDR2 are SGHVS and FNYEAQ. The chain's CDR3 is CASSPRRDSNQPQHF. The DNA for the CDR3 is TGTGCCAGCAGCCCCAGGAGGGATAGCAATCAGCCCCAGCATTTT.

The J gene is TRBJ1-1, the V gene TRBV5-6; 8 bases agree with TRBD1. After removal of 3 bases from V and 3 bases from J, the junction contained 4 bases not matched to a gene. This CDR3 comprises 14 residues. Per the germline V gene, CDR1 is SGHDT and CDR2 is YYEEEE. In DNA, the CDR3 is TGTGCCAGCAGCTCCCTGGACAGGGACACTGAAGCTTTCTTT. This translates into CASSSLDRDTEAFF.

The chain is built from TRBV6-5 and TRBJ2-5; 14 nucleotides match TRBD2. The CDR3 covers 15 residues. CDR1 and CDR2 (germline): MNHEY, SVGAGI. V dropped 6 bases and J dropped 3; count of bases not matched to a gene: 3. The CDR3 protein is CASSKTSGGEETQYF. The CDR3 bases are TGTGCCAGCAGCAAGACTAGCGGGGGGGAAGAGACCCAGTACTTC.

The chain couples TRBV11-2 to TRBJ2-1, with 8 nucleotides matching TRBD1. The CDR3 sequence is 15 residues long. Germline values: CDR1 SGHAT, CDR2 FQNNGV. Germline trimming cut 4 bases from V and 7 bases from J; bases unmatched to any gene: 9. The CDR3 region is CASSSLRTGRNEQFF. The CDR3 DNA follows: TGTGCCAGCAGCTCACTCCGGACAGGGAGGAATGAGCAGTTCTTC.

The rearrangement links TRBV5-5 to TRBJ2-1; 10 bases are a match to TRBD1. V lost 6 bases, J lost 5 bases, and 14 bases stayed unmatched. Germline CDR1 is SGHKS and CDR2 is YYEKEE (reference sequence). This CDR3 contains 17 residues. CDR3 residues: CASTVTGGWTRDNEQFF. CDR3 DNA sequence: TGTGCCAGCACGGTGACAGGGGGCTGGACCCGTGACAATGAGCAGTTCTTC. The entire variable domain, with the rest obtained from reference TRBV5-5 and TRBJ2-1, is as follows: DAGVTQSPTHLIKTRGQQVTLRCSPISGHKSVSWYQQVLGQGPQFIFQYYEKEERGRGNFPDRFSARQFPNYSSELNVNALLLGDSALYLCASTVTGGWTRDNEQFFGPGTRLTVL.

The rearrangement uses TRBV10-2 and TRBJ1-1, with 8 bases fitting TRBD1. There are 13 residues in the CDR3. Germline assignment: CDR1 WSHSY and CDR2 SAAADI. J was trimmed by 3 bases and V by 5 bases; bases with no gene match: 2. This CDR3 is CASSHRGDTEAFF. For the CDR3, the DNA is TGCGCCAGCAGTCACAGGGGGGACACTGAAGCTTTCTTT.

The chain carries TRBV5-6 and TRBJ1-5, with D possibly being TRBD1 (5 bases). From germline, CDR1 is SGHDT and CDR2 YYEEEE. The V gene lost 1 base and the J gene lost 4 bases, with 24 bases spanning the gap. CDR3 length: 19 amino acids. This CDR3 is CASSLKTPTLGTMNQPQHF. The DNA of the CDR3 is TGTGCCAGCAGCTTGAAGACACCTACCTTAGGGACTATGAATCAGCCCCAGCATTTT.

V is TRBV5-1 and J is TRBJ1-2; D is unclear. V shed 4 bases and J shed 0 bases, with 10 bases lying between them. Looked up from germline, CDR1 is SGHRS and CDR2 is YFSETQ. This CDR3 is 14 amino acids long. CDR3 DNA sequence: TGCGCCAGCAGCCGGGAGGTCTCTAACTATGGCTACACCTTC. Translated: CASSREVSNYGYTF.

This clone appeared a single time. The V call is TRBV3-1 (or the pseudogene TRBV3-2), the J call TRBJ2-3; maybe TRBD2 (5 bases). CDR3 length: 14 amino acids. V lost 2 bases to trimming and J lost 5 bases, with 11 bases between them. CDR1 LGHDT and CDR2 YNNKEL come from the germline V gene (reference sequence). CDR3 DNA: TGTGCCAGCAGCCAACTAGCTTCAAGAGATACGCAGTATTTT. It encodes CASSQLASRDTQYF.

This rearrangement joins TRBV9 to TRBJ2-7; 7 bases align to TRBD1. V shed 0 bases, J shed 1 base, and the junction held 4 bases outside the gene matches. The CDR3 extends over 15 amino acids. From germline, CDR1 is SGDLS and CDR2 YYNGEE. CDR3 sequence (DNA): TGTGCCAGCAGCGTAGGGCTGGGACAGTCCTACGAGCAGTACTTC. Its protein product is CASSVGLGQSYEQYF.

The CDR3 region has the DNA TGTGCCAGCAGGGATACAGGGGGCAATCAGCCCCAGCATTTT. Translation: CASRDTGGNQPQHF. The chain employs TRBV6-5 and TRBJ1-5, with 7 bases lining up with TRBD1. V lost 6 bases and J lost 2; bases outside the gene matches: 4. The CDR3 has 14 amino acids. Germline V lookup: CDR1 MNHEY, CDR2 SVGAGI.

This clone turned up a few times. The V and J genes are TRBV6-5 and TRBJ1-2; D not resolved. Trimming cost V 0 bases and J 3 bases, with 14 bases left between them. The germline gives CDR1 MNHEY, CDR2 SVGAGI. The CDR3 covers 16 residues. CDR3 in DNA: TGTGCCAGCAGTTACTCAAGTTACCGGGATTACTATGGCTACACCTTC. Protein sequence: CASSYSSYRDYYGYTF.

The chain joins TRBV15 to TRBJ2-3; TRBD1 matches 10 bases. Germline CDR1 is LNHNV and CDR2 is YYDKDF (reference sequence). Trimming took 5 bases from V and 4 from J; bases not matched to a gene: 9. This CDR3 comprises 16 residues. CDR3: CATSARDRGGPDTQYF. The CDR3 region has the DNA TGTGCCACCAGCGCCCGGGACAGGGGTGGCCCAGATACGCAGTATTTT. Full variable domain (rest looked up from reference TRBV15 and TRBJ2-3): DAMVIQNPRYQVTQFGKPVTLSCSQTLNHNVMYWYQQKSSQAPKLLFHYYDKDFNNEADTPDNFQSRRPNTSFCFLDIRSPGLGDTAMYLCATSARDRGGPDTQYFGPGTRLTVL.

This clone was observed a few times. The germline gene is not matched at one end of the junction; a read error may be the cause. The chain recombines TRBV7-7 with TRBJ2-2, with D possibly matching TRBD1 (6 bases). CDR1 and CDR2 (germline): SSHAT, FNYEAQ (reference sequence). The CDR3 is 13 amino acids. CDR3 in DNA: TGTGCTAGCAGCTCTCAGGGGTACGGGGAGCTGTTTTTT. This encodes CASSSQGYGELFF.

For the CDR3, the DNA is TGTGCCAGCAGCCGCGGTGTTAGCTCCTACAATGAGCAGTTCTTC. It codes for CASSRGVSSYNEQFF. The chain joins TRBV11-1 to TRBJ2-1; no definite D call. V lost 5 bases and J lost 0, with 11 bases in between. The CDR3 covers 15 residues. Germline CDR1 SGHAT, CDR2 FQDESV (reference sequence).

The chain carries TRBV19 and TRBJ1-5; 10 bases are shared with TRBD1. Germline V gene data show CDR1 as LNHDA and CDR2 as SQIVND (reference sequence). With 5 bases clipped from V and 1 base from J, the junction kept 8 bases outside the gene matches. This CDR3 region has 17 residues. This chain's CDR3 is CASSVRDRGKSNQPQHF. For the CDR3, the DNA is TGTGCCAGTAGTGTCCGGGACAGGGGTAAAAGCAATCAGCCCCAGCATTTT.

This rearrangement joins TRBV5-1 to TRBJ1-6; D remains ambiguous. Germline V gives CDR1 SGHRS, CDR2 YFSETQ. Trimming cost V 10 bases and J 7 bases, with 18 bases left between them. The CDR3 loop spans 14 amino acids. The CDR3 reads CASHPGGRNSPLHF. The CDR3 coding sequence is TGCGCCTCCCACCCTGGAGGGAGGAATTCACCCCTCCACTTT.

The V and J genes are TRBV7-9 and TRBJ2-2; TRBD1 matches at 9 bases. Germline CDR1 is SEHNR and CDR2 is FQNEAQ (reference sequence). This CDR3 region has 15 residues. Trimming took 5 bases from V and 4 from J; bases not matched to a gene: 5. The CDR3 region is CASSLRTGATGELFF. The CDR3 region has the DNA TGTGCCAGCAGCCTGCGGACAGGGGCCACCGGGGAGCTGTTTTTT.

The J gene is TRBJ2-3, the V gene TRBV2; TRBD2 aligns across 7 bases. Looked up from germline, CDR1 is SNHLY and CDR2 is FYNNEI. This CDR3 region has 13 residues. After removal of 5 bases from V and 6 bases from J, the junction contained 5 bases not matched to a gene. CDR3 sequence reads: CASSSGLVDTQYF. In DNA form, the CDR3 reads TGTGCCAGCAGTTCTGGACTAGTCGATACGCAGTATTTT.

The V gene is TRBV2, the J gene TRBJ1-2, with 7 bases matching TRBD1. The CDR3 is made up of 13 amino acids. Germline CDR1 reads SNHLY; CDR2 reads FYNNEI. The ends lost 8 bases at V and 8 bases at J; junction bases unmatched: 11. CDR3 protein: CASEKGQLGGYTF. CDR3 sequence (DNA): TGTGCCAGCGAAAAGGGACAGCTGGGGGGCTACACCTTC.

The chain employs TRBV6-5 and TRBJ2-7; 7 bases align to TRBD1. The CDR3 is 14 residues long. Trimming took 7 bases from V and 4 from J; bases not matched to a gene: 10. The germline gives CDR1 MNHEY, CDR2 SVGAGI. The CDR3 DNA sequence: TGTGCCAGCAATCAGGAGACAGGGCGGTACGAGCAGTACTTC. This codes for CASNQETGRYEQYF.

The CDR3 sequence: CARSFSGTINEQFF. In DNA, the CDR3 is TGTGCCAGAAGCTTCTCCGGGACTATCAATGAGCAGTTCTTC. V and J are TRBV5-3 and TRBJ2-1; 7 bases line up with TRBD2. TRBV5-3 is an ORF, with its function uncertain. J lost 6 bases, V lost 2 bases, and 5 bases had no gene match. CDR3 size: 14 residues.

This sequence joins TRBV7-2 and TRBJ2-2, with 12 bases identical to TRBD2. CDR1 SGHTA and CDR2 FQGNSA come from the germline V gene. The CDR3 is 16 residues long. The V segment lost 2 bases and the J segment 8 bases; nucleotides outside the gene matches: 6. CDR3 in DNA: TGTGCCAGCAGCTTAAGGGCTAGCGGGGGGGCAGGGGAGCTGTTTTTT. It yields the protein CASSLRASGGAGELFF.